The subject of this entry is one T cell receptor beta chain. The source of the sample is a study of blood T cell repertoires in COVID-19. Looking at the study overall: Specimens from acute and convalescent COVID-19 originated in the United States, Italy and Spain.

It was during active infection that Seattle patients were enrolled and then longitudinally followed. Here immunoSEQ multiplex PCR was the method, and the copy in TCRdb shows in-frame clones only, minus some. The sample shows more than 300,000 clones, about 87% of them seen only once. Trimming removed 1 base from V and 4 bases from J, with 11 bases in between. CDR3 length equals 14 residues. Germline lookup yields CDR1 SGHRS and CDR2 YFSETQ. The rearrangement joins TRBV5-1 to TRBJ1-1; perhaps TRBD1 as D (6 bases). Sequences were obtained from peripheral blood. The TCR was taken from a woman in her 50s with COVID-19, enrolled during active disease. CDR3 in DNA: TGCGCCAGCAGCTTGACAGGGCAGGTCACTGAAGCTTTCTTT. It is translated as CASSLTGQVTEAFF. Based on the CDR3 plus reference TRBV5-1 and TRBJ1-1, the full variable domain is KAGVTQTPRYLIKTRGQQVTLSCSPISGHRSVSWYQQTPGQGLQFLFEYFSETQRNKGNFPGRFSGRQFSNSRSEMNVSTLELGDSALYLCASSLTGQVTEAFFGQGTRLTVV.